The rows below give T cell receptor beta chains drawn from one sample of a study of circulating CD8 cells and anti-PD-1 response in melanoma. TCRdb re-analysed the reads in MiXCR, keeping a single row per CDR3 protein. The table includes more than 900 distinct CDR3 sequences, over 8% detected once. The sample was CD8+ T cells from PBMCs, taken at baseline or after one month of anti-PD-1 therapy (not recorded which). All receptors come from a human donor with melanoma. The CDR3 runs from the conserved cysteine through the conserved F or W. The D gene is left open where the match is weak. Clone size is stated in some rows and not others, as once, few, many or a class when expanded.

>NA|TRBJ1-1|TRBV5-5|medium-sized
TGTGCCAGCAGCTTGCCCCTTCGGGGGCAGGGAGCTTTCTTT
CASSLPLRGQGAFF
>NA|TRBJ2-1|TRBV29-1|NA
TGCAGCGTTGAACGAGGCATGAGTACTGAGCAGTTCTTC
CSVERGMSTEQFF
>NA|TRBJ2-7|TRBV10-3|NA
TGTGCCATCAGTGAGTCCCCGCTAGCGAACGAGCAGTACTTC
CAISESPLANEQYF
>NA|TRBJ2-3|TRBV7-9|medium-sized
TGTGCCAGCAGCACCAGGACGGCTCCTGGCACAGATACGCAGTATTTT
CASSTRTAPGTDTQYF
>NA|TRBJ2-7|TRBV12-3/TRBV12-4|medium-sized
TGTGCCAGCAGTTTGGCGGTTCGGGAGCAGTACTTC
CASSLAVREQYF
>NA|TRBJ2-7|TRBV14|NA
TGTGCCAGCAGCCAAGATTTTGGCAGGGACCAGTGGGAGCAGTACTTC
CASSQDFGRDQWEQYF
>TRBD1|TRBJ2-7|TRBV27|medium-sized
TGTGCCAGCAGTTCGGGACAGGGGGACGAGCAGTACTTC
CASSSGQGDEQYF
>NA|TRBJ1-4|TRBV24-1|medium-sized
TGTGCCACCAGTGATTTTCTCACCGATTTCAGGACCTTTAATGAAAAACTGTTTTTT
CATSDFLTDFRTFNEKLFF
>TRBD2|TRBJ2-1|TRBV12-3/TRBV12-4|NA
TGTGCCAGCAGTTTGGGACTAGCGGGGGGGTACGATGAGCAGTTCTTC
CASSLGLAGGYDEQFF
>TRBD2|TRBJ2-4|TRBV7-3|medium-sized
TGTGCCAGCAGCGCGAAGGGGACTAGCGGGGGTACCCCAGCCAAAAACATTCAGTACTTC
CASSAKGTSGGTPAKNIQYF
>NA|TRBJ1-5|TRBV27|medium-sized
TGTGCCAGCAGTTTATTAGGGGACGGGCAGCCCCAGCATTTT
CASSLLGDGQPQHF
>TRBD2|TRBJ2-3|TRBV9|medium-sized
TGTGCCAGCAGCACCGTAGCGGGGGGAAGCACAGATACGCAGTATTTT
CASSTVAGGSTDTQYF
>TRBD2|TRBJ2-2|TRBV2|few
TGTGCCAGCAGTGAAGTGTCTGCTAGCGGGGGTTCCGGGGAGCTGTTTTTT
CASSEVSASGGSGELFF
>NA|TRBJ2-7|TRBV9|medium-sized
TGTGCCAGCAGCGTAGGACAGAATCCCTCCTACGAGCAGTACTTC
CASSVGQNPSYEQYF
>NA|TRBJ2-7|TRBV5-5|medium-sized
TGTGCCAGCAGCTTCGGGGCTACCTACGAGCAGTACTTC
CASSFGATYEQYF
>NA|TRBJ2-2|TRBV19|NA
TGTGCCAGTAGTTCCCGACATACCGGGGAGCTGTTTTTT
CASSSRHTGELFF
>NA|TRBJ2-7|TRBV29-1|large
TGCAGCGTTGGGGCCAGCCTACAAGGGGGCGAGCAGTACTTC
CSVGASLQGGEQYF
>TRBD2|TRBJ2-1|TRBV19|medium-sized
TGTGCCAGTAGTATAGTAGCGGGGGCCTACAATGAGCAGTTCTTC
CASSIVAGAYNEQFF
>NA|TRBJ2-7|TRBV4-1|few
TGCGCCAGCAGCCTTATGGGGGGTCGGCACGAGCAGTACTTC
CASSLMGGRHEQYF
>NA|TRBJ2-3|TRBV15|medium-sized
TGTGCCACCAGCATCCATGCAGGGGATACGCAGTATTTT
CATSIHAGDTQYF
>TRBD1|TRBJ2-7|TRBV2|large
TGTGCCAGCTTCAGGACAGGGGGCTACGAGCAGTACTTC
CASFRTGGYEQYF
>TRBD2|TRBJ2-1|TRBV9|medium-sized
TGTGCCAGCAGCGCCTCGGGACTAGCGGGGGAAATCGATGAGCAGTTCTTC
CASSASGLAGEIDEQFF
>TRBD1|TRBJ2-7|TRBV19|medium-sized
TGTGCCAGTAGTGCAGGACAGGGGGCAGCCTACGAGCAGTACTTC
CASSAGQGAAYEQYF
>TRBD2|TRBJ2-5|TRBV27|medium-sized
TGTGCCAGCAGTTCCGCCGGGGGGGACGAGGGCCAAGAGACCCAGTACTTC
CASSSAGGDEGQETQYF
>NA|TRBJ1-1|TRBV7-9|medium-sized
TGTGCCAGCAGCCCCCAGGGACATTCTAACACTGAAGCTTTCTTT
CASSPQGHSNTEAFF